The clone carrying this TCR beta chain was detected ten times or more. The antigen is undetermined. This entry belongs to a study of Graves' ophthalmopathy and Graves' hyperthyroidism. Other autoimmune diseases, uncontrolled infections, pregnancy or lactation ruled patients out of participation. Clinicians diagnosed using symptoms, serum thyroxine, TRAb, thyroid ultrasound and orbital computed tomography. CDR3 length: 15 amino acids. Germline V gene sequence: CDR1 SGDLS, CDR2 YYNGEE. The V and J ends lost 3 bases and 0 bases, in that order; junction bases with no gene match: 5. For repertoire sequencing, the TCR beta CDR3 regions were amplified from RNA transcripts. HTBI-primed RT-PCR formed the first round, and a multiplex PCR formed the second. TCRdb passed the multiplex PCR reads through MiXCR, listing each CDR3 protein once. The repertoire has fewer than 600,000 distinct CDR3 sequences, under 15% of them found once; the top ten carry about a tenth.

Notes on the study in general: Among thyroid clonotypes expanded above 0.001 frequency, most also appeared in blood. Classification of ophthalmopathy versus stable hyperthyroidism by a 13-signature model yielded about 90% sensitivity and around 77% specificity.

The chain couples TRBV9 to TRBJ1-1, with 7 bases aligning to TRBD1. The sequenced material came from blood. This TCR derives from a woman in her 30s with Graves' ophthalmopathy. The CDR3 DNA follows: TGTGCCAGCAGCGCCAGACAGGGAATGAACACTGAAGCTTTCTTT. Protein sequence: CASSARQGMNTEAFF.